Below are 22 T cell receptor beta chains sequenced from a single sample in a study of post-analysis software for immune sequencing data. Included in the TCR beta cDNA libraries were unique molecular identifiers. TCRdb processed the PCR reads anew with MiXCR; each CDR3 protein has one entry. The sample yields roughly 400,000 distinct CDR3 sequences, approximately 42% seen once. Study-wide points: Controls had lower frequencies than patients of roughly five TRBV segments, which included TRBV5-6, TRBV5-1 and TRBV20-1.

Their target antigens are unknown. Sequenced: blood. The receptor set was obtained from a girl between 2 and 10 years old with multiple sclerosis.

The chain employs TRBV20-1 and TRBJ1-2; D is unclear. CDR1 and CDR2 (germline): DFQATT, SNEGSKA (reference sequence). V lost 4 bases and J 7 bases, leaving 10 bases between the germline ends. This CDR3 is built from 11 residues. The CDR3 bases are TGCAGTGCTATTGGGCCGGTTGGCTACACCTTC. The encoded protein is CSAIGPVGYTF.

The DNA for the CDR3 is TGCAGTGCTAGAGTAGGGACAGGGGTCAACGAGCAGTACTTC. This translates into CSARVGTGVNEQYF. This sequence joins TRBV20-1 and TRBJ2-5, with 10 nucleotides matching TRBD1. The end of the DNA fits TRBJ2-7 better, so the J call may be wrong. This CDR3 has 14 amino acids. The V gene's germline CDR1 is DFQATT and CDR2 SNEGSKA (reference sequence).

The rearrangement joins TRBV12-3 or TRBV12-4 to TRBJ2-3; no clear D gene. V was shortened by 5 bases and J by 1 base, with 13 bases between the two germline ends. The CDR3 spans 15 residues. As DNA, the CDR3 is TGTGCCAGCAGTCACTATAGGACGCGCACAGATACGCAGTATTTT. The encoded protein is CASSHYRTRTDTQYF.

The chain is built from TRBV12-3 or TRBV12-4 and TRBJ2-7; 13 bases map to TRBD2. The CDR3 has 16 residues. Trimming cost V 5 bases and J 7 bases; bases outside gene matches: 11. DNA of the CDR3: TGTGCCAGCAGTCTCGGGCTTGGACTAGCGGGAGAGGAGCAGTACTTC. Its protein is CASSLGLGLAGEEQYF.

The J gene is TRBJ2-5, the V gene TRBV7-2; the match to TRBD2 covers 7 bases. The DNA matches TRBJ2-7 better at its end, which makes the J call doubtful. This CDR3 region has 15 residues. Germline V gives CDR1 SGHTA, CDR2 FQGNSA. The CDR3 sequence: CASSLGVRLANEQYF. DNA for the CDR3: TGTGCCAGCAGCTTAGGGGTGCGACTAGCTAACGAGCAGTACTTC.

The chain recombines TRBV11-2 with TRBJ1-2, with 9 bases aligning to TRBD1. The CDR3 is 16 residues long. Trimming cost V 6 bases and J 2 bases; bases outside gene matches: 10. In germline, CDR1 is SGHAT, CDR2 FQNNGV. CDR3 in DNA: TGTGCCAGCAGACATCCACCCGGGACAGGGAACTATGGCTACACCTTC. This sequence encodes CASRHPPGTGNYGYTF. The complete variable domain, with remaining parts taken from reference TRBV11-2 and TRBJ1-2, reads EAGVAQSPRYKIIEKRQSVAFWCNPISGHATLYWYQQILGQGPKLLIQFQNNGVVDDSQLPKDRFSAERLKGVDSTLKIQPAKLEDSAVYLCASRHPPGTGNYGYTFGSGTRLTVV.

V is TRBV29-1 and J is TRBJ2-1, with D possibly being TRBD2 (6 bases). V was cut by 3 bases and J by 15 bases, with 18 bases left in between. There are 12 residues in the CDR3. Germline V gene sequence: CDR1 SQVTM, CDR2 ANQGSEA. Written as DNA, the CDR3 is TGCAGCGTTGATCTGGGAGCCCTGGGAGGGTTCTTC. Its translation is CSVDLGALGGFF.

This clonotype was detected only a few times. The V and J genes are TRBV29-1 and TRBJ2-7, with D possibly being TRBD1 (6 bases). The CDR3 spans 12 residues. Germline V lookup: CDR1 SQVTM, CDR2 ANQGSEA. The V and J ends lost 3 bases and 2 bases respectively, with 8 bases between them. The CDR3 nucleotides are TGCAGCGTTGACAGGGGTCCCTACGAGCAGTACTTC. It is translated as CSVDRGPYEQYF.

J is TRBJ1-5 and V is TRBV6-5; no firm D call. The CDR3 contains 14 residues. Trimming left V 0 bases short and J 5 bases short, with 8 bases between. Per germline, CDR1 MNHEY and CDR2 SVGAGI. CDR3 amino acids: CASSYSPGDQPQHF. The CDR3 DNA reads as TGTGCCAGCAGTTACTCCCCTGGGGATCAGCCCCAGCATTTT.

This rearrangement joins TRBV5-1 to TRBJ2-1; TRBD2 matches 12 bases. J was trimmed by 3 bases and V by 2 bases; bases with no gene match: 3. Germline V gene lookup returns CDR1 SGHRS and CDR2 YFSETQ. The CDR3 totals 16 residues. The chain's CDR3 is CASSFLAGGLYNEQFF. CDR3 in DNA: TGCGCCAGCAGCTTCCTAGCGGGAGGGCTCTACAATGAGCAGTTCTTC.

This clonotype came up a few times. The gene calls are TRBV20-1 and TRBJ1-5; a weak D match, TRBD1 (6 bases). V gave up 6 bases and J gave up 6 bases, with 12 bases separating them. From germline, CDR1 is DFQATT and CDR2 SNEGSKA (reference sequence). The CDR3 covers 12 residues. This chain's CDR3 is CSAGDMGQPQHF. The CDR3 coding sequence is TGCAGTGCGGGGGACATGGGTCAGCCCCAGCATTTT.

The J gene is TRBJ2-3, the V gene TRBV5-1; D unresolved. The ends were cut back, 1 base at V and 0 bases at J, with 12 bases in the middle. This CDR3 has 16 residues. CDR1 and CDR2 from the germline V gene are SGHRS and YFSETQ. As DNA, the CDR3 is TGCGCCAGCAGCTTGTCATGGACCACGAGCACAGATACGCAGTATTTT. It is translated as CASSLSWTTSTDTQYF.

J is TRBJ1-1 and V is TRBV6-5; D may be TRBD1 (5 bases). CDR3 size: 14 residues. Germline V lookup: CDR1 MNHEY, CDR2 SVGAGI. The germline V and J ends were trimmed by 4 bases and 0 bases, with 9 bases remaining between them. The CDR3 sequence: CASSLTDMNTEAFF. Here the CDR3 DNA reads TGTGCCAGCAGTTTGACAGATATGAACACTGAAGCTTTCTTT.

This clonotype was counted between two and nine times. The rearrangement links TRBV7-2 to TRBJ2-3; D is perhaps TRBD1 (6 bases). Between the trimmed V and J ends, which lost 5 bases and 8 bases, there was a span of 23 bases. Per the germline V gene, CDR1 is SGHTA and CDR2 is FQGNSA. CDR3 length: 16 residues. The CDR3 bases are TGTGCCAGCAGCCCACGCCAAGGGGGAGTATTAGGTACGCAGTATTTT. Protein sequence: CASSPRQGGVLGTQYF.

The rearrangement uses TRBV20-1 and TRBJ2-1, with D perhaps being TRBD1 or TRBD2 (5 bases each). The J call may be in error: the DNA end matches TRBJ2-7 better. The CDR3 spans 15 residues. Germline CDR1 is DFQATT and CDR2 is SNEGSKA (reference sequence). The DNA for the CDR3 is TGCAGTGCTGGCCCCCGGGGCGCGGGCTACAATGAGCAGTACTTC. Amino acid sequence: CSAGPRGAGYNEQYF.

The V and J genes are TRBV11-2 and TRBJ2-7; no clear D. This CDR3 has 15 residues. The V end lost 1 base, the J end lost 3 bases, and 13 bases lay between the germline ends. Germline V gives CDR1 SGHAT, CDR2 FQNNGV. The CDR3 DNA sequence: TGTGCCAGCAGCTTAGTGGTGGCGGTAAGCTACGAGCAGTACTTC. It translates to CASSLVVAVSYEQYF.

The CDR3 DNA is TGTGCCAGCAGTATCCTACAGGGGAGGGGTGAAAAACTGTTTTTT. Protein: CASSILQGRGEKLFF. This chain connects TRBV28 to TRBJ1-4, with 7 bases aligning to TRBD1. The CDR3 extends over 15 amino acids. V was clipped by 5 bases and J by 7 bases; unmatched bases: 10. CDR1 and CDR2 from the germline V gene are MDHEN and SYDVKM.

V gene TRBV20-1 combines with J gene TRBJ2-7; TRBD2 matches at 9 bases. Germline V gives CDR1 DFQATT, CDR2 SNEGSKA (reference sequence). Trimming cost V 0 bases and J 0 bases; bases outside gene matches: 9. The CDR3 covers 17 residues. The CDR3, as DNA: TGCAGTGCTAGAGAAAATAGAGCGGGGGGCTCCTCCTACGAGCAGTACTTC. The encoded protein is CSARENRAGGSSYEQYF.

There are a few counts of this clonotype. This chain joins TRBV29-1 and TRBJ2-3; D is unclear. This CDR3 has 11 amino acids. Germline CDR1 reads SQVTM; CDR2 reads ANQGSEA. The germline V and J ends were trimmed by 7 bases and 2 bases, with 7 bases remaining between them. CDR3 nucleotides: TGCAGCGAACTGACCACAGATACGCAGTATTTT. It translates to CSELTTDTQYF.

The chain couples TRBV20-1 to TRBJ2-7, with a weak D call TRBD2 (5 bases). Germline-derived CDR1 and CDR2 are DFQATT and SNEGSKA (reference sequence). There are 15 residues in the CDR3. The V gene lost 1 base and the J gene lost 0 bases, with 13 bases spanning the gap. The CDR3 DNA sequence: TGCAGTGCTAGAGTAGGAGGATCCAGCTCCTACGAGCAGTACTTC. Amino acid sequence: CSARVGGSSSYEQYF.

V and J are TRBV12-3 or TRBV12-4 and TRBJ1-1; the D is unclear. Trimming cost V 0 bases and J 7 bases, with 6 bases left between them. This CDR3 comprises 12 residues. Here the CDR3 DNA reads TGTGCCAGCAGTTTAGCGCGATATGAAGCTTTCTTT. Protein sequence: CASSLARYEAFF.

The rearrangement links TRBV20-1 to TRBJ2-3; 12 bases agree with TRBD2. Germline V lookup: CDR1 DFQATT, CDR2 SNEGSKA (reference sequence). The J segment lost 4 bases and the V segment lost 1 base, leaving 6 bases of the junction unmatched. The CDR3 sequence is 16 residues long. The CDR3 DNA sequence: TGCAGTGCTAGAGGAAAGACTAGCGGGAGCCCAGATACGCAGTATTTT. It is translated as CSARGKTSGSPDTQYF.